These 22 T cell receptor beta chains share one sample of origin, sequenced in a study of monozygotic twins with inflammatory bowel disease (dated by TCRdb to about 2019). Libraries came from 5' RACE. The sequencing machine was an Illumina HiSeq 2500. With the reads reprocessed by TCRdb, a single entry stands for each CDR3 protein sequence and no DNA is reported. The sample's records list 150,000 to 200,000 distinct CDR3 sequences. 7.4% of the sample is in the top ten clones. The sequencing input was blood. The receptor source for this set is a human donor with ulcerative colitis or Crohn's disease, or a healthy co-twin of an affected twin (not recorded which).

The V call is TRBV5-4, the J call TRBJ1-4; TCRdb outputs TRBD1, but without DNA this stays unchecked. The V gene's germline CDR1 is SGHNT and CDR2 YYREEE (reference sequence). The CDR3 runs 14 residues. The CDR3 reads CASSPETGSEKLFF.

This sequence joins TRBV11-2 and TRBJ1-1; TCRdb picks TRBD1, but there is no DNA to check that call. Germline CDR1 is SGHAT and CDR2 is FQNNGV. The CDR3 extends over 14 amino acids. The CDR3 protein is CASSFGGGWTEAFF.

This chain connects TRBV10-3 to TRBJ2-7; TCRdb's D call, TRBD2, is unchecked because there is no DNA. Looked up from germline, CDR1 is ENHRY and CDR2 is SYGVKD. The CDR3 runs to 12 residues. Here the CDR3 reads CAGGAGRYEQYF.

CDR3 protein: CASSLPSSNQPQHF. The genes are TRBV7-9 and TRBJ1-5. Germline lookup yields CDR1 SEHNR and CDR2 FQNEAQ (reference sequence). This CDR3 contains 14 residues.

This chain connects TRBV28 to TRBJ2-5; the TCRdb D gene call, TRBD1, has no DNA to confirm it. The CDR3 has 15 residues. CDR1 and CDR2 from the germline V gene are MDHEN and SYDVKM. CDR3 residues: CASSWGPPYQETQYF.

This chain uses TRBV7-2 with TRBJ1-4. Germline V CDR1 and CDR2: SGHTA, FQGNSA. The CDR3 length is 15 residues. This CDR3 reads CASSLVRATNEKLFF. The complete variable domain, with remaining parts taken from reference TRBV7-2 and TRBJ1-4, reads GAGVSQSPSNKVTEKGKDVELRCDPISGHTALYWYRQSLGQGLEFLIYFQGNSAPDKSGLPSDRFSAERTGGSVSTLTIQRTQQEDSAVYLCASSLVRATNEKLFFGSGTQLSVL.

The CDR3 protein is CASSGTTGRYEQYF. The V call is TRBV12-3 or TRBV12-4, the J call TRBJ2-7; TCRdb's D call, TRBD1, is unchecked because there is no DNA. This CDR3 contains 14 residues.

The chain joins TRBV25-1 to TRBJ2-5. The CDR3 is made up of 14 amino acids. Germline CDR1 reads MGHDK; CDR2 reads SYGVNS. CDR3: CASKIKWQLETQYF.

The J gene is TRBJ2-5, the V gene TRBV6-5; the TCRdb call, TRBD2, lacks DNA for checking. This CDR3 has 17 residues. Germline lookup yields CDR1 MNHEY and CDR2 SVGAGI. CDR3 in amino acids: CASSYSVYGRVEETQYF.

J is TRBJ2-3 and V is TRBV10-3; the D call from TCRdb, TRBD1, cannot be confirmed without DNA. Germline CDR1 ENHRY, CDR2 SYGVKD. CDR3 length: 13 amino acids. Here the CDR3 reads CATTTGATDTQYF.

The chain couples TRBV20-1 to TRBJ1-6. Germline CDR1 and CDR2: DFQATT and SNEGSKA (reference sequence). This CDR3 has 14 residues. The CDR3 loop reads CSARWAARNSPLHF.

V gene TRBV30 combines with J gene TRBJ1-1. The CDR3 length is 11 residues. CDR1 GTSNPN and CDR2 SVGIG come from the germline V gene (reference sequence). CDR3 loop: CAWSVRSEAFF. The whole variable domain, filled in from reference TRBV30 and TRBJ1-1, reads SQTIHQWPATLVQPVGSPLSLECTVEGTSNPNLYWYRQAAGRGLQLLFYSVGIGQISSEVPQNLSASRPQDRQFILSSKKLLLSDSGFYLCAWSVRSEAFFGQGTRLTVV.

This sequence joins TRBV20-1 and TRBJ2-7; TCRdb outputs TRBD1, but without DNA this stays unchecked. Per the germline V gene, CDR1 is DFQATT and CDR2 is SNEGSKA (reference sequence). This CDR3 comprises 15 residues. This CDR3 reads CSATYYRGTPYEQYF.

The chain's CDR3 is CSARGLGTSGDSPLHF. The rearrangement links TRBV20-1 to TRBJ1-6. CDR3 length: 16 residues. Germline CDR1 is DFQATT and CDR2 is SNEGSKA (reference sequence).

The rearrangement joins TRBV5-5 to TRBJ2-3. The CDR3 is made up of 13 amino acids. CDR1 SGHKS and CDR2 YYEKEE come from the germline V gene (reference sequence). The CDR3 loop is CASSLRRTDTQYF.

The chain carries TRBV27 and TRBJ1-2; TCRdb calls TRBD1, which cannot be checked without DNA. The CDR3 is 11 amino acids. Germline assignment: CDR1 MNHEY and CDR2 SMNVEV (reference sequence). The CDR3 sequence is CASLGRYGYTF.

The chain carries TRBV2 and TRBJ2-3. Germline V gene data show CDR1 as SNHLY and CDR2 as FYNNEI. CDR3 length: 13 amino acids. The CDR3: CASSAWGADTQYF.

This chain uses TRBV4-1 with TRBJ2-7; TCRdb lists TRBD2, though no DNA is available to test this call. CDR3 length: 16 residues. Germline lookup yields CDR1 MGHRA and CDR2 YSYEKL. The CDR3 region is CASSQTLAFSSYEQYF.

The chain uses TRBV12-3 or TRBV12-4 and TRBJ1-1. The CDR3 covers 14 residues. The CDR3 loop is CASSLRHPNTEAFF.

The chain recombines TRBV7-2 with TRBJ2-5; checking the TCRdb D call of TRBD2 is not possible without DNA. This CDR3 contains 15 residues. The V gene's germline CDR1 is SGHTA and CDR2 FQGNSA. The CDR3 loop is CASNLGQLVRGTQYF.

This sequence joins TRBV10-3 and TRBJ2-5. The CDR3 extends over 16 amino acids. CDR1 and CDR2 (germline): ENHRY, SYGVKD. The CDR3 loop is CAISEPVMGGLETQYF.

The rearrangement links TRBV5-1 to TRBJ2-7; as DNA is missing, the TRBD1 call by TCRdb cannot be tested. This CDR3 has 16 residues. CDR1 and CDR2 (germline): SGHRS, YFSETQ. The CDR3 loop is CASSGDRAHGSYEQYF.